This paragraph reports one T cell receptor beta chain. This clone was seen a handful of times. There is no known antigen for this receptor. Base-call qualities are not available, and no considerably larger clone is one nucleotide away. This entry belongs to a study of cytomegalovirus exposure and HLA in healthy donors (dated by TCRdb to about 2017). Background for the entire study: According to an earlier analysis of 587 of the donors, about 179 million T cells yielded over 100 million unique TCR beta sequences and about 300 Gb of sequence data. About 280 gigabases of sequencing data and 70 million to 100 million unique TCR sequences made up an early release that covered 640 HLA-typed donors. Of the roughly 400 genotyped donors, roughly 80% fell in the genetic ancestry cluster associated with self-reported Caucasian donors. The study aimed to test whether signatures of past pathogen exposure could be identified by cataloging public T cell receptors. The study used immunosequencing to profile the T cell repertoires of approximately 650 subjects and linked those repertoires to cytomegalovirus serostatus. Besides the first cohort of more than 650 subjects, a separate validation cohort made up of 120 different subjects was used. To predict cytomegalovirus infection status, the study brought together high-throughput TCR immunosequencing, statistical association of individual TCRs with disease status, and machine learning. A later analysis re-analyzed previously published TCR beta repertoires from about 730 donors and added high-resolution HLA genotyping to study TCR occurrence patterns. In the later analysis, no new phenotypic data were used to find candidate immune exposures; instead, reliance was placed on TCR beta sequences and their occurrence across donors. In an earlier analysis of 550 to 700 of the donors, high-throughput TCR beta sequencing was used to judge whether each TCR beta V gene segment behaved as functional or pseudogenic. Donor age, sex, ethnicity and CMV serostatus were collected together with the repertoire data. Genome-wide SNP genotypes for about 55% of the roughly 670 donors were used in a later genetic analysis, which treated that subset as a discovery cohort. Every discovery cohort repertoire had been produced on one sequencing platform. Class I and class II HLA loci were covered by the typing at four-digit resolution. The number of typed donors differed by locus: about 620-640 for A, B, C, DRB1 and DQB1; about 520 for DQA1; 600 to 610 for DPA1; and some 450 for DPB1. Four to six DR-DQ haplotypes were handled as single units for association and clustering because linkage in the cohort was strong. On average, roughly 250,000 unique TCR beta nucleotide sequences were sequenced per donor among about 400 genotyped donors of the cohort, with 15% to 20% of those sequences being non-productive. Findings and caveats that apply to the study as a whole: Most CMV-associated TCR beta chains appeared to be HLA-restricted in a later analysis, and the HLA associations seemed to be driven largely by CMV exposure. A total of roughly 160 TCR beta chains were listed by the study as associated with cytomegalovirus. Because HLA typing was missing for some donors at each locus, association tests included only the typed subset. The cohort was sequenced for TCR beta chains only, and without alpha or paired-chain data the features that could be detected were limited. A group of highly shared sequence variants was considered likely to be a technical artifact of the sequencing pipeline. CMV serostatus was the only immune exposure information available for the cohort. Assigning TCR associations to individual alleles was difficult when HLA alleles, especially DR and DQ, strongly co-occurred. Broadly in line with IMGT annotations, most TCR beta V segments showed up in productive rearrangements about 87% or about 30% of the time in an earlier analysis of roughly 590 of the donors. In a later genetic analysis, a missense DCLRE1C variant was associated with V-gene and J-gene trimming of TCR beta chains, and the association was replicated in an independent cohort. Sequencing depth was assumed to be roughly uniform across donors in the presence/absence analyses, though that assumption may not hold. A further reported finding was that TCR beta sequences accurately predicted the HLA-A and HLA-B alleles for most subjects in the first cohort. In a later genetic analysis, fewer N-insertions in productive TCRs were reported among donors in an Asian-associated ancestry cluster than the roughly 700-donor mean. Linkage disequilibrium might explain the correlated functional status among segregating V segments, but an unknown experimental factor could not be excluded. Some 16 rarely observed V segments, including chromosome 9 orphons, were excluded from the earlier analysis of several hundred of the donors because counts were too low. A later analysis found that HLA-associated TCR beta chains were more clonally expanded and had lower generation probabilities than equally common non-associated chains. In a later analysis, the rate of TCR association differed among HLA loci, with DRB1 alleles having the most associated TCRs and HLA-C alleles having the fewest. According to the authors, the approach could potentially be generalized to other disease states and immunological phenotypes. Most TCR sequences were observed very rarely across donors, whereas some public TCRs were present in many individuals. Several of the top co-occurrence clusters appeared to be linked to parvovirus B19, influenza, CMV and Epstein-Barr virus, according to a later analysis. A few of the identified cytomegalovirus-associated TCR beta chains were confirmed in vitro to be specific for cytomegalovirus antigens. In both the original and validation cohorts, the classifier was reported to diagnose cytomegalovirus status with high specificity and sensitivity. In a later analysis, about 16,000 TCR beta sequences were associated with specific HLA alleles at a false discovery rate of 0.05.

The method behind the library was the immunoSEQ multiplex PCR assay. The multiplex PCR relied on a mix of 60 forward primers for TCR Vbeta segments and 13 reverse primers for TCR Jbeta segments. The CDR3 region of rearranged TCR beta genes was amplified from genomic DNA by a multiplex PCR assay. The Illumina HiSeq System was used to sequence the amplified TCR beta libraries as 87-base-pair reads. The authors' pipeline ran thus. A later analysis tallied 75 million to 95 million unique TCR beta chains across the approximately 670 repertoires, and approximately 12 million of those chains were shared by two or more donors. Raw reads were error-corrected and collapsed into unique sequences with a nearest-neighbor algorithm that merged closely related sequences to remove PCR and sequencing errors. Alignment of CDR3 sequences to IMGT reference sequences was used to assign V, D and J gene segments. For a sequence to be retained, a match of at least six nucleotides was required to both a V gene segment and a J gene segment. A rearrangement was called productive if the CDR3 had no stop codons and remained in frame with V and J, and every other rearrangement was called non-productive. CDR3 was defined by IMGT convention, running from the second conserved V-encoded cysteine to the conserved J-encoded phenylalanine. Sequences without an unambiguous match to a single V gene segment were excluded from the earlier analysis of 587 of the donors. In an earlier analysis of approximately 590 of the donors, V segments were called functional above 56.7% productive rearrangements and were called segregating when the between-donor standard deviation exceeded 5%. A statistical classification framework was built to diagnose cytomegalovirus status from the catalog of TCR beta chain sequences. A later analysis assigned V and J genes by comparing TCR nucleotide sequences with IMGT/GENE-DB human TR gene sequences. Using the TCRdist pipeline, a later analysis assigned CDR3 sequences along with most-parsimonious VDJ recombination scenarios. In a later analysis, each TCR beta chain was defined by its CDR3 amino acid sequence together with its V-gene family, and reads lacking a unique V-gene family were excluded. A later analysis removed several hundred highly shared, low-generation-probability nucleotide sequences to deal with suspected cross-contamination and a sequencing artifact. A later analysis calculated a clonal expansion index for each public chain from normalized within-repertoire ranks of inferred template counts. A later analysis computed generation probabilities with a VDJ recombination model fitted to out-of-frame rearrangements, and checked the results against IGoR. In a later analysis, hypergeometric tests were used to score TCR-TCR, TCR-HLA and TCR-CMV co-occurrence, with a repertoire-size bias correction applied to TCR pairs. A later analysis estimated false discovery rates by permuting HLA or CMV assignments 20 times. In a later analysis, co-occurring TCRs were grouped with DBSCAN, and TCRdist sequence similarity was added when clustering was performed within HLA-allele-positive subsets. Co-occurrence clustering excluded repertoires with fewer than 30,000 or more than 120,000 public chains, plus five with anomalous nucleotide sharing. Imported from immuneACCESS, the table was reduced by TCRdb to in-frame sequences with V and J called. These copies leave out some clones; in studies compared against another copy, an unresolved V gene accounts for under half, and the cause of the remainder is not known. Clonal size and the V and J genes are those of that table, whereas D and trimming came from the DNA. In this sample the table shows 150,000 to 200,000 clones, more than 65% of which occur a single time. Approximately 1.2% of the sample is in the top ten clones.

The cohort comprised under 700 healthy bone marrow donors. At the time of sampling, every cohort member was nominally healthy, though immune exposures that went unrecorded were likely present. The donor tested CMV seropositive and was one of the 289 seropositive cohort members. Every donor gave a peripheral blood sample, and the peripheral blood mononuclear cells from that sample were used for TCR beta sequencing. Genomic DNA was extracted from the blood cell samples with the Qiagen DNeasy Blood Extraction Kit. The receptor's source is a man aged 50-59 years in good health and CMV-seropositive. What was sequenced was PBMCs.

The encoded CDR3 is CASREGGYTF. Here is the DNA: TGTGCCAGCAGAGAGGGTGGCTACACCTTC. This chain joins TRBV2 to TRBJ1-2; a confident D gene designation cannot be given. There are 10 amino acids in the CDR3, from cysteine to phenylalanine inclusive. Just the 30-base CDR3 DNA is kept, in frame starting at base 1. V is reduced by 6 bases and J by 7 bases, leaving a spacing of 6 bases between them. Taken from the germline V gene, the CDR1 and CDR2 loops are SNHLY and FYNNEI.